This TCR beta chain was found in a study of T-cell reconstitution after alpha-beta-depleted transplantation in children. Study results and limitations: Surviving recipient cells, namely T cells and thymic progenitors, were the source of high day-60 TCRbeta diversity in some patients. Newly produced T cells mostly provided counts and TCRbeta diversity after one year, as hyperexpanded clones declined.

As concerns this clonotype: Its antigen is still unknown.

Unique molecular identifiers featured in how the TCRbeta library was prepared. TCRdb itself ran the PCR reads through MiXCR, one entry per CDR3 protein. This sample carries 700,000 to 850,000 distinct CDR3 sequences, approximately 15% of them seen once, and the ten largest clones take just under 5%. CDR1 and CDR2 from the germline V gene are MGHDK and SYGVNS. There are 15 residues in the CDR3. The ends were cut back, 0 bases at V and 7 bases at J, with 13 bases in the middle. The sample consisted of PBMCs, mostly from graft donor cells, taken 360 days after TCRalphabeta/CD19-depleted stem cell transplant. The chain employs TRBV25-1 and TRBJ2-4; maybe TRBD2 (6 bases). This clonotype was obtained from a male patient between 5 and 17 years old who had a stem cell transplant for acute lymphoblastic leukemia, so the T cells may come from the graft donor. CDR3 sequence: CASSEYIGRRNIQYF. Written as DNA, the CDR3 is TGTGCCAGCAGTGAATATATTGGGAGGAGGAACATTCAGTACTTC.